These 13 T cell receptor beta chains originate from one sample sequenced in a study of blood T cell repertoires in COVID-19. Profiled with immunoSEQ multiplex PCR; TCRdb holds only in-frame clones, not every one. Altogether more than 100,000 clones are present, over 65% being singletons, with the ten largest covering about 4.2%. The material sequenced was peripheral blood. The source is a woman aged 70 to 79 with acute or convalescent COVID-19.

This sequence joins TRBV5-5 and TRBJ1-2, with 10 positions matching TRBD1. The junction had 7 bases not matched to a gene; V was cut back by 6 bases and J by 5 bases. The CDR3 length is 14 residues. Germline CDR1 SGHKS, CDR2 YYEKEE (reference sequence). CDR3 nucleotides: TGTGCCAGCAAGACTGGACAGGGGGATTATGGCTACACCTTC. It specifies CASKTGQGDYGYTF.

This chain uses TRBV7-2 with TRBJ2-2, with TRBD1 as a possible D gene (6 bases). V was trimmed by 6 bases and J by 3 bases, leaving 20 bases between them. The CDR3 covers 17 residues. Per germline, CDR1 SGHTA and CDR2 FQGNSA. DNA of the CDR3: TGTGCCAGCAGGAATCATCCACAGGGTGTGGACACCGGGGAGCTGTTTTTT. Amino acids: CASRNHPQGVDTGELFF.

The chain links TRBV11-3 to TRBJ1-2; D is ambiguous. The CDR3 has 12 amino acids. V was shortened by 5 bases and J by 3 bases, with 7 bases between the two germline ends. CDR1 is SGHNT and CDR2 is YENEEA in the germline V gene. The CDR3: CASSLRDYGYTF. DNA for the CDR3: TGTGCCAGCAGCCTCCGTGACTATGGCTACACCTTC.

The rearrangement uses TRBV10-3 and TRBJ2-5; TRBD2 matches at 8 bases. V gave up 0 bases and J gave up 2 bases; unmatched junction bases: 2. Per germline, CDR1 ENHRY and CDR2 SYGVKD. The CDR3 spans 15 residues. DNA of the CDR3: TGTGCCATCAGTGAGTCGGGGACTAGGCAAGAGACCCAGTACTTC. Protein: CAISESGTRQETQYF.

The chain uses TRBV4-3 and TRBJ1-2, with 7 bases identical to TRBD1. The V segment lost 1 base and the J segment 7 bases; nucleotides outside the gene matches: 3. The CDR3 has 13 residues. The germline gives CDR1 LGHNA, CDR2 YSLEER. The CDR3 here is CASSQGDRAGYTF. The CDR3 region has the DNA TGCGCCAGCAGCCAAGGCGACAGGGCTGGCTACACCTTC.

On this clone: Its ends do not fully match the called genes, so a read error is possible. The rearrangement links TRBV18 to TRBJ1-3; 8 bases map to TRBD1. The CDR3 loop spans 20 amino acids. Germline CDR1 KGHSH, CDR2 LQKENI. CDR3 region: CASSPLSGQGYVMSGNTIYF. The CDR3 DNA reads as TGTGCCAGCTCCCCACTATCCGGACAGGGTTATGTGATGTCCGGAAACACCATATATTTT.

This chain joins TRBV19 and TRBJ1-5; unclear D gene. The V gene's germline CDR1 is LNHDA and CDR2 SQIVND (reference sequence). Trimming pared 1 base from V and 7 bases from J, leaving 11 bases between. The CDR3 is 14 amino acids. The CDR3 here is CASSIGVLGQPQHF. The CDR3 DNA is TGTGCCAGTAGTATAGGGGTGCTCGGGCAGCCCCAGCATTTT.

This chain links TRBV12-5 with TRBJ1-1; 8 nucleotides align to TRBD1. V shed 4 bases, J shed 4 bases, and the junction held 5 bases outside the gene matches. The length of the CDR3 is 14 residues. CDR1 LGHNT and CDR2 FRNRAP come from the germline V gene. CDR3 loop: CASGWDRSSTEAFF. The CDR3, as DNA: TGTGCTAGTGGTTGGGACAGGTCCAGCACTGAAGCTTTCTTT. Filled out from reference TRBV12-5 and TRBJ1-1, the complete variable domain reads DARVTQTPRHKVTEMGQEVTMRCQPILGHNTVFWYRQTMMQGLELLAYFRNRAPLDDSGMPKDRFSAEMPDATLATLKIQPSEPRDSAVYFCASGWDRSSTEAFFGQGTRLTVV.

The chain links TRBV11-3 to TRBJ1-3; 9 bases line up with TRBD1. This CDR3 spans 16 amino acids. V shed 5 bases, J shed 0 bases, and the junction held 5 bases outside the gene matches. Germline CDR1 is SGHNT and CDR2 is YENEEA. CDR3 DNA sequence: TGTGCCAGCAGCCCCGCGACAGGGGGCTCTGGAAACACCATATATTTT. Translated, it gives CASSPATGGSGNTIYF.

CDR3 loop: CASSNFGGNTEAFF. DNA of the CDR3: TGTGCCAGTAGTAACTTCGGGGGAAACACTGAAGCTTTCTTT. This chain connects TRBV19 to TRBJ1-1; a weak D match, TRBD1 (5 bases). CDR1 is LNHDA, CDR2 SQIVND, per germline (reference sequence). The CDR3 covers 14 residues. The V end lost 4 bases, the J end lost 2 bases, and 11 bases lay between the germline ends.

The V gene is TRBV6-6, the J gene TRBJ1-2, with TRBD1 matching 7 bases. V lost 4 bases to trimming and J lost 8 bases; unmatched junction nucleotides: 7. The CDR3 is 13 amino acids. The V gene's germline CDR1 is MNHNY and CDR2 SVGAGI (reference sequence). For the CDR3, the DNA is TGTGCCAGCAGTTTGACAGGGTTAGGAGGCTACACCTTC. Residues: CASSLTGLGGYTF.

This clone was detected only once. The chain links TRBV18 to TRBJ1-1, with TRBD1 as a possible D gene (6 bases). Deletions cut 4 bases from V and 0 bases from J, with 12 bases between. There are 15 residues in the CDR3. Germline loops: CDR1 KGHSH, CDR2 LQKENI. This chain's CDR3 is CASSLNTGMNTEAFF. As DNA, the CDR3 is TGTGCCAGCTCACTAAATACAGGGATGAACACTGAAGCTTTCTTT.

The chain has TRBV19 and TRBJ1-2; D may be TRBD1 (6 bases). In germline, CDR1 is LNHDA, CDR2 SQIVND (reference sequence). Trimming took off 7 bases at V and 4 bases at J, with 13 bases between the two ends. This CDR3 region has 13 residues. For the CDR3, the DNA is TGTGCCAGTACCAGAGGACAGTCCTATGGCTACACCTTC. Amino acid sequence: CASTRGQSYGYTF.